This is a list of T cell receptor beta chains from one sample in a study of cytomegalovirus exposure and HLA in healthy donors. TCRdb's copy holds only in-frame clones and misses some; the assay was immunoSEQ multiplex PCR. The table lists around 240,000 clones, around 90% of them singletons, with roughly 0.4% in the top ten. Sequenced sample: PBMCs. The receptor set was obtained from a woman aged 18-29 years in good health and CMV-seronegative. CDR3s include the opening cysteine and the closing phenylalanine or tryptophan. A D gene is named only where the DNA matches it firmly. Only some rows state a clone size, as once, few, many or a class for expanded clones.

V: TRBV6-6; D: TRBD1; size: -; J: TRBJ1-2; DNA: TGTGCCAGCATCGGGTTAAGCCAGGACAGGGGGCCTGGCTACACCTTC; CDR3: CASIGLSQDRGPGYTF
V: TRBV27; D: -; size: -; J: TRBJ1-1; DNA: TGTGCCAGCAGTTTTTCGGGTACCCGTACCACTGAAGCTTTCTTT; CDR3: CASSFSGTRTTEAFF
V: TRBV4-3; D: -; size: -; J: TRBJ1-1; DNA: TGCGCCAGCAGCCCGGGCCCAGGGACTGAAGCTTTCTTT; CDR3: CASSPGPGTEAFF
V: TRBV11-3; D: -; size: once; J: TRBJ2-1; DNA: TGTGCCAGCAGCCATCCCGGCAATGAGCAGTTCTTC; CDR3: CASSHPGNEQFF
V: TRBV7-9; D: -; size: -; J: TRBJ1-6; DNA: TGTGCCAGCAGCTCGAAAGGGGTTTATAATTCACCCCTCCACTTT; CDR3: CASSSKGVYNSPLHF
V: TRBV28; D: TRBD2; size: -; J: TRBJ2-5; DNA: TGTGCCAGCAATGCCCCCGGGACTAGCGGGGTTAGAGGAGAGACCCAGTACTTC; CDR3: CASNAPGTSGVRGETQYF
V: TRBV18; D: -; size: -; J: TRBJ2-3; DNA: TGTGCCAGCTCACCGACACCAGCGGCCCTCACAGATACGCAGTATTTT; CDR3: CASSPTPAALTDTQYF
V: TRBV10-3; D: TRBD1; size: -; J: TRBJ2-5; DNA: TGTGCCACTGGACAGGGGACCGCCCGGGAGACCCAGTACTTC; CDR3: CATGQGTARETQYF
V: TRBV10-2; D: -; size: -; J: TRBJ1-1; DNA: TGCGCCAGCATCCAGACAAGAAACACTGAAGCTTTCTTT; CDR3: CASIQTRNTEAFF
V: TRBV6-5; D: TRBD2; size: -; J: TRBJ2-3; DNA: TGTGCCAGCAGGAGCGGGGTGGGCACAGATACGCAGTATTTT; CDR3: CASRSGVGTDTQYF
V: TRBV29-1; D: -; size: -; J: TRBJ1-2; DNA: TGCAGCGTTAGTCAAAGGAGAGCAGTCGTCTCTGGCTACACCTTC; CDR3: CSVSQRRAVVSGYTF
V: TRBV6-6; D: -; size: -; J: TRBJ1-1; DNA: TGTGCCAGCAGTTACTCGGAGGGGAGGCCTGAAGCTTTCTTT; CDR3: CASSYSEGRPEAFF
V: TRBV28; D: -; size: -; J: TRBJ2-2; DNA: TGTGCCAGCAAAACCCACCCGGGGACCGGGGAGCTGTTTTTT; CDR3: CASKTHPGTGELFF
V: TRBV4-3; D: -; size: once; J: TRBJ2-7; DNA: TGCGCCAGCAGCCAAGTCGGGGAATCGGTACACGAGCAGTACTTC; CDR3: CASSQVGESVHEQYF
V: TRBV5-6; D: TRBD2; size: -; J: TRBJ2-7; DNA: TGTGCCAGCAGCTTAGGACTAGCGGGCGAGCAGTACTTC; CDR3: CASSLGLAGEQYF
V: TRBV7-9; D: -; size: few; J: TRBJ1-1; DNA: TGTGCCAGCAGTCCCCAGGGGTTAGCTGAAGCTTTCTTT; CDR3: CASSPQGLAEAFF
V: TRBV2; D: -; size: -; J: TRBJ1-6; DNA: TGTGCCAGCACCGACAGGACAACAGCCATTGGGGCCTCTAATTCACCCCTCCACTTT; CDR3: CASTDRTTAIGASNSPLHF
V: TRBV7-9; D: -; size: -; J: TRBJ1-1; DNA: TGTGCCAGCAGCGTCAAGACAGGGAACACTGAAGCTTTCTTT; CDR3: CASSVKTGNTEAFF
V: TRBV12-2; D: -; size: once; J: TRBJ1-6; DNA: TGTGCAAGTCGCATAAGGACTCCTACAGATTCACCCCTCCACTTT; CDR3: CASRIRTPTDSPLHF
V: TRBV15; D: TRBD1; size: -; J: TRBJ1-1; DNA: TGTGCCACCAGCAGAGACCAAAAGACAGGGCCTGAAGCTTTCTTT; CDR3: CATSRDQKTGPEAFF
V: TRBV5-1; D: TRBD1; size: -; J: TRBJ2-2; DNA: TGCGCCAGCAGCACCCGGGACAGCCAAACCGGGGAGCTGTTTTTT; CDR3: CASSTRDSQTGELFF
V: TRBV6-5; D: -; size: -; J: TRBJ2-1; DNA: TGTGCCAGCAGTCTAAGCGGAAGCCTATACAATGAGCAGTTCTTC; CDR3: CASSLSGSLYNEQFF
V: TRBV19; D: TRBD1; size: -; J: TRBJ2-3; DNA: TGTGCCAGTAGTCTGGACAGGGGGCTTGAAGATACGCAGTATTTT; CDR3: CASSLDRGLEDTQYF
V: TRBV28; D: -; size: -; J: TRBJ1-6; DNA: TGTGCCACCCAGGGAGGAGCGGGGAATTCACCCCTCCACTTT; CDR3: CATQGGAGNSPLHF
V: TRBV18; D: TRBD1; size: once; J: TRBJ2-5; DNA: TGTGCCAGCTCACCACTGGGACAGGGGGCCCAAGAGACCCAGTACTTC; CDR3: CASSPLGQGAQETQYF
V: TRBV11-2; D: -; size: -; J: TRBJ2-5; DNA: TGTGCCAGCAGCTTAGCTGGGGGGGGCCTAGGGGAGACCCAGTACTTC; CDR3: CASSLAGGGLGETQYF
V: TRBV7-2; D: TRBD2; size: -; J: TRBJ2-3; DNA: TGTGCCAGCAGCGCCAGCGGGGAGTCCACAGATACGCAGTATTTT; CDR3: CASSASGESTDTQYF
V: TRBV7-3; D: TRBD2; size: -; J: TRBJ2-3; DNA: TGTGCCAGCAGCCAAAGCGGTAGCGGGGGGAGCACAGATACGCAGTATTTT; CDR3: CASSQSGSGGSTDTQYF
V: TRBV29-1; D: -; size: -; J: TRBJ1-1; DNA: TGCAGCGTTGAACCACTGGACACCATCAACACTGAAGCTTTCTTT; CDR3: CSVEPLDTINTEAFF
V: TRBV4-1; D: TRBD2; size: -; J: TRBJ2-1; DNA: TGCGCCAGCAGCCAAGAAGCGGGGGGTTGGAATGAGCAGTTCTTC; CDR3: CASSQEAGGWNEQFF
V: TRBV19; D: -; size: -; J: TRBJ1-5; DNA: TGTGCCAGTAGTATCAGGGCGGGAAATCAGCCCCAGCATTTT; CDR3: CASSIRAGNQPQHF
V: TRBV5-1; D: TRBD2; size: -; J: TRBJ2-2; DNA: TGCGCCAGCAGCCTAACCGGGACTAGCGGGCGTACCGAATACACCGGGGAGCTGTTTTTT; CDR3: CASSLTGTSGRTEYTGELFF
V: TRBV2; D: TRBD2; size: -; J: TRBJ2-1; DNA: TGTGCCAGCAGCGCGAGTCGGCGACTAGCGGGGGGCCCCTCCTACAATGAGCAGTTCTTC; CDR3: CASSASRRLAGGPSYNEQFF
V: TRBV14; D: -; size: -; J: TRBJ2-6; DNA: TGTGCCAGCAGCTCCGGGGGTGCTGGGGCCAACGTCCTGACTTTC; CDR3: CASSSGGAGANVLTF
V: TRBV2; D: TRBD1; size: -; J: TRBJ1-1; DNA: TGTGCCAGCATAAGGGACAGGGACGTCGCTTTCTTT; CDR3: CASIRDRDVAFF
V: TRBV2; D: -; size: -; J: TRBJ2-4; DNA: TGTGCCAGCAGTGTCGAGTTAGCCAAAAACATTCAGTACTTC; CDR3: CASSVELAKNIQYF
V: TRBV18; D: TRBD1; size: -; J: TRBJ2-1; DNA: TGTGCCAGCTCACCCCCGGGACAGGTTACCTACAATGAGCAGTTCTTC; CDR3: CASSPPGQVTYNEQFF
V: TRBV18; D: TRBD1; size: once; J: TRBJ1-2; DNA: TGTGCCAGCTCACCACCCGGACAGGGGGCGCGGGGTGGCTACACCTTC; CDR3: CASSPPGQGARGGYTF
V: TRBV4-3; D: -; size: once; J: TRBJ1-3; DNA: TGCGCCAGCAGCCAAGAAACAGGCCAAGGCGGAAACACCATATATTTT; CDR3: CASSQETGQGGNTIYF
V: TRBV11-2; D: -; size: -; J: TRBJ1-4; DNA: TGTGCCAGCAGCTCAAATCGGGGGTGGAATGAAAAACTGTTTTTT; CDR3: CASSSNRGWNEKLFF
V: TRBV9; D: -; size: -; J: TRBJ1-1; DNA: TGTGCCAGCAGCCCGGGGGGTTTCACTGAAGCTTTCTTT; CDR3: CASSPGGFTEAFF
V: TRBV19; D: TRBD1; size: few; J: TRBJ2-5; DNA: TGTGCCAGCCTCGACGACAGGGGAAGCCAAGAGACCCAGTACTTC; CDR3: CASLDDRGSQETQYF
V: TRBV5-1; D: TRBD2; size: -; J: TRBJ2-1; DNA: TGCGCCAGCAGCTCCTCGACTAGCGGGGGTGGTGAGCAGTTCTTC; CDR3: CASSSSTSGGGEQFF
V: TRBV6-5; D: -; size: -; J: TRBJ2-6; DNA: TGTGCCAGCTGGGCCGCTGGGGCCAACGTCCTGACTTTC; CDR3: CASWAAGANVLTF